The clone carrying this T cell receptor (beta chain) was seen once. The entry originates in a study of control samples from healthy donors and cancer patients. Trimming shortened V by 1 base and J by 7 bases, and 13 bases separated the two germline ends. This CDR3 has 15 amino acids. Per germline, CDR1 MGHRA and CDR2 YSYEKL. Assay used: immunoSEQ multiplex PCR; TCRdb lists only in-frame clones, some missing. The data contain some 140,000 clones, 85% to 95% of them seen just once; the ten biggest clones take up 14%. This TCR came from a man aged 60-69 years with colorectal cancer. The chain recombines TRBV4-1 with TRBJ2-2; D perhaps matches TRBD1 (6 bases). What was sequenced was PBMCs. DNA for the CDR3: TGCGCCAGCAGCCAAGGGCCAGGGGCTGGCGGGGAGCTGTTTTTT. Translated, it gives CASSQGPGAGGELFF.